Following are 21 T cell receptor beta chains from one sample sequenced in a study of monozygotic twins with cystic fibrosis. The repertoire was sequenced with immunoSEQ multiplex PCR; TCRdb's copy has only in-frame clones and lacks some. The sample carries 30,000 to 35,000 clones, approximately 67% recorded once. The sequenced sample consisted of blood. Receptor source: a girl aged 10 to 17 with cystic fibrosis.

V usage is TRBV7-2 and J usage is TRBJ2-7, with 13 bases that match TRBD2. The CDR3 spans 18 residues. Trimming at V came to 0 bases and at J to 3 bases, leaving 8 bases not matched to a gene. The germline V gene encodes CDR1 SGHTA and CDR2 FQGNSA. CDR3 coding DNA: TGTGCCAGCAGCTTAGCGGTCGGACTAGCGGGAGTTGTCTACGAGCAGTACTTC. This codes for CASSLAVGLAGVVYEQYF.

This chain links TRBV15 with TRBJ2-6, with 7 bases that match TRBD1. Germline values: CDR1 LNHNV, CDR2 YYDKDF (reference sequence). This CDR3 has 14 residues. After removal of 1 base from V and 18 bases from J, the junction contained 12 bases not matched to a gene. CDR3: CATSRGGREGAETF. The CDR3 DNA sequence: TGTGCCACCAGCAGAGGTGGCAGAGAGGGGGCAGAGACTTTC.

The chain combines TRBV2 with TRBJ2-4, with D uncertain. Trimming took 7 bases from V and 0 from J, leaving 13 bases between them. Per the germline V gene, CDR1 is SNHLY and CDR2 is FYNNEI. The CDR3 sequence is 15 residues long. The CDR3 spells CASTPPGVAKNIQYF. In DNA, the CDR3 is TGTGCCAGCACCCCCCCTGGGGTAGCCAAAAACATTCAGTACTTC.

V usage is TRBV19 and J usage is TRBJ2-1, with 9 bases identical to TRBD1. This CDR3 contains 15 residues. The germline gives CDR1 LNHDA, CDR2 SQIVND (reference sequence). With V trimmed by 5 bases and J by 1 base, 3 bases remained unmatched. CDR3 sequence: CASSRTGASYNEQFF. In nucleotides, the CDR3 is TGTGCCAGTAGTCGGACAGGGGCTTCCTACAATGAGCAGTTCTTC. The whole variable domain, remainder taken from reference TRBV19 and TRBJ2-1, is DGGITQSPKYLFRKEGQNVTLSCEQNLNHDAMYWYRQDPGQGLRLIYYSQIVNDFQKGDIAEGYSVSREKKESFPLTVTSAQKNPTAFYLCASSRTGASYNEQFFGPGTRLTVL.

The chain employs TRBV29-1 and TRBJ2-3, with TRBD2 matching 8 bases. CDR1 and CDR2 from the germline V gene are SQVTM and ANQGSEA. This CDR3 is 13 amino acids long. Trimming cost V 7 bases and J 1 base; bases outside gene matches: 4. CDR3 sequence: CSAGGGGTDTQYF. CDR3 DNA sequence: TGCAGCGCGGGAGGGGGAGGCACAGATACGCAGTATTTT.

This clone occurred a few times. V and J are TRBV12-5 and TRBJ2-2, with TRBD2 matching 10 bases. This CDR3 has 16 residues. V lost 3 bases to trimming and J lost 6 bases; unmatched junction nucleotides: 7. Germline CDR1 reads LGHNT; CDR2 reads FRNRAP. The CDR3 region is CASGFWPSGSSGELFF. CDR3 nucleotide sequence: TGTGCTAGTGGTTTTTGGCCTAGCGGGAGCTCCGGGGAGCTGTTTTTT.

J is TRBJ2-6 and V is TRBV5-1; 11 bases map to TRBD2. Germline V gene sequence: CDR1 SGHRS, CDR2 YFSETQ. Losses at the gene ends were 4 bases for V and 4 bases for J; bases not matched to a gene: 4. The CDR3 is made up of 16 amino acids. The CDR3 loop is CASSISGRAGANVLTF. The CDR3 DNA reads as TGCGCCAGCAGCATTAGCGGGAGGGCCGGGGCCAACGTCCTGACTTTC.

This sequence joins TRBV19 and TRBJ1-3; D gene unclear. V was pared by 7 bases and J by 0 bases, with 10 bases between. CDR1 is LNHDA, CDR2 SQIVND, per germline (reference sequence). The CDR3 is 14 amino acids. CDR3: CASTPGPSGNTIYF. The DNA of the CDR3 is TGTGCCAGTACCCCCGGGCCCTCTGGAAACACCATATATTTT.

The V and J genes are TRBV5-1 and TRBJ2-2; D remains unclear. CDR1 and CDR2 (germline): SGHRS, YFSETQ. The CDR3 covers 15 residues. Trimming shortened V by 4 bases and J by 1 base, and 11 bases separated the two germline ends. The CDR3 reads CASSPRNMNTGELFF. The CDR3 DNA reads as TGCGCCAGCAGCCCCCGTAATATGAACACCGGGGAGCTGTTTTTT.

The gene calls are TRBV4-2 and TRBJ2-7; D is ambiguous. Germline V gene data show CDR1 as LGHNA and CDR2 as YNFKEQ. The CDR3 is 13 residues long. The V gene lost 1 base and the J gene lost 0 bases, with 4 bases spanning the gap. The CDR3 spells CASSQGFSYEQYF. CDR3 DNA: TGTGCCAGCAGCCAAGGGTTCTCCTACGAGCAGTACTTC.

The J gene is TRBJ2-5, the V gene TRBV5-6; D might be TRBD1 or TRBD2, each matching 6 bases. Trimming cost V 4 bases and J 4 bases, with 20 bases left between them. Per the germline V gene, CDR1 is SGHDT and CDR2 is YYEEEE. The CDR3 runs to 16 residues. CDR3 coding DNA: TGTGCCAGCAGCGCGGTTGGAAGGGGGGCCGGAGAGACCCAGTACTTC. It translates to CASSAVGRGAGETQYF.

In DNA, the CDR3 is TGTGCCAGCAGCGTACTGGCGGGAGGTGGTGGCGGGGAGCTGTTTTTT. Its translation: CASSVLAGGGGGELFF. The chain is built from TRBV9 and TRBJ2-2, with 8 bases that match TRBD2. V gave up 1 base and J gave up 7 bases; unmatched junction bases: 9. The germline gives CDR1 SGDLS, CDR2 YYNGEE. The CDR3 sequence is 16 residues long. The full variable domain, with the rest looked up from reference TRBV9 and TRBJ2-2, is DSGVTQTPKHLITATGQRVTLRCSPRSGDLSVYWYQQSLDQGLQFLIQYYNGEERAKGNILERFSAQQFPDLHSELNLSSLELGDSALYFCASSVLAGGGGGELFFGEGSRLTVL.

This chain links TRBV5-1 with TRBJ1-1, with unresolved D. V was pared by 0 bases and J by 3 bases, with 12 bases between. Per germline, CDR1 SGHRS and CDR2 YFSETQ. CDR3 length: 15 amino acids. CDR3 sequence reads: CASSLAHMWDTEAFF. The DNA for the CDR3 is TGCGCCAGCAGCTTGGCGCATATGTGGGACACTGAAGCTTTCTTT.

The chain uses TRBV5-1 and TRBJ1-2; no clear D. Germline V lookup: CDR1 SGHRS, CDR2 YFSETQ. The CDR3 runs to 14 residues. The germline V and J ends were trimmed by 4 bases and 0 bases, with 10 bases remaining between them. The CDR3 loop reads CASSPAPPNYGYTF. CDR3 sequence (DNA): TGCGCCAGCAGCCCAGCCCCACCTAACTATGGCTACACCTTC.

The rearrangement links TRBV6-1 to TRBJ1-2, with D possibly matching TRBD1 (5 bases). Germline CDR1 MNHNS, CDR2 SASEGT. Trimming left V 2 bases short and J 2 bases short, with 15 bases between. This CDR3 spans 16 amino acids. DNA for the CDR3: TGTGCCAGCAGTGAATGGGTCGCAGGGCCAAACTATGGCTACACCTTC. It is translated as CASSEWVAGPNYGYTF.

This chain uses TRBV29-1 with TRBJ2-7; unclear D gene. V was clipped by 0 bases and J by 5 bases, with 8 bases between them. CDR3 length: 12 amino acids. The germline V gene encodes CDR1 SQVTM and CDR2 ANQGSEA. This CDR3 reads CSVEDQANEQYF. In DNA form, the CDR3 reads TGCAGCGTTGAAGATCAGGCGAACGAGCAGTACTTC.

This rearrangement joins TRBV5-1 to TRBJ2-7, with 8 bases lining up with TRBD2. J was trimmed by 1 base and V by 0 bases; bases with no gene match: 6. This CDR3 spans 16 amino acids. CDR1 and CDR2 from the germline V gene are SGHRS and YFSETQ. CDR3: CASSLEPAGASYEQYV. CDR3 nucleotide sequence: TGCGCCAGCAGCTTGGAACCAGCGGGAGCTTCCTACGAGCAGTACGTC.

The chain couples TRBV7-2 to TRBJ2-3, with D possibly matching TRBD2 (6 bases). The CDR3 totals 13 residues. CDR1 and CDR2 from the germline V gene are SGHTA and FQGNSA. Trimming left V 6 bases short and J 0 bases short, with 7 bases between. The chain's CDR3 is CASRRESTDTQYF. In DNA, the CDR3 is TGTGCCAGCAGACGGGAGAGCACAGATACGCAGTATTTT.

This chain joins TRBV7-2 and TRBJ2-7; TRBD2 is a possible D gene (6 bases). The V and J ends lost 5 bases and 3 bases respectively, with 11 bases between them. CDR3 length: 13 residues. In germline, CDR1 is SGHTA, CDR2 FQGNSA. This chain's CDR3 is CASSEGLHYEQYF. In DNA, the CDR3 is TGTGCCAGCAGCGAGGGACTTCACTACGAGCAGTACTTC.

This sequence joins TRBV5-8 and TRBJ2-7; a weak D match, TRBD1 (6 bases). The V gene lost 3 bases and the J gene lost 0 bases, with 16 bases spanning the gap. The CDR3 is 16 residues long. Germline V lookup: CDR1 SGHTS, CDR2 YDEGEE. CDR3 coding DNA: TGTGCCAGCAGCTCAGGACAGAATGATCACTCCTACGAGCAGTACGTC. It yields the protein CASSSGQNDHSYEQYV.

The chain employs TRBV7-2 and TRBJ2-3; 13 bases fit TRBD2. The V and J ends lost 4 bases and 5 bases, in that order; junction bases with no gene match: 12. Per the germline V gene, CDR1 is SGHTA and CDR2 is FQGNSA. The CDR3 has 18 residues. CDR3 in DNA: TGTGCCAGCAGCTCCGGACTAGCGGGAGTTGGGTCGGTAGATACGCAGTATTTT. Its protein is CASSSGLAGVGSVDTQYF.